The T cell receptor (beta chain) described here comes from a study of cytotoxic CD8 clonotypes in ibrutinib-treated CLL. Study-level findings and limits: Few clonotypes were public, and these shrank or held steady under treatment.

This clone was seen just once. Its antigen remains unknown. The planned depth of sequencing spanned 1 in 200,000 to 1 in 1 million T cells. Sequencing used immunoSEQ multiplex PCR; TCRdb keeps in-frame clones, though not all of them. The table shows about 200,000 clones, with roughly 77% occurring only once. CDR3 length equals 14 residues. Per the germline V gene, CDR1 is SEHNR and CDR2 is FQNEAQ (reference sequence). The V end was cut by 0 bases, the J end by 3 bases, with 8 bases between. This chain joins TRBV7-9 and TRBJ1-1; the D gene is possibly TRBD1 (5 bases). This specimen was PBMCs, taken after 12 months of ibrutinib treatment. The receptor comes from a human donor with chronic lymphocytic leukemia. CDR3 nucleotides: TGTGCCAGCAGCTTAGCAGGGGTTCACACTGAAGCTTTCTTT. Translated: CASSLAGVHTEAFF.